These 13 T cell receptor beta chains were sequenced from one sample in a study of cytomegalovirus exposure and HLA in healthy donors. Primers: 60 Vbeta forward and 13 Jbeta reverse. Only in-frame clones appear in the TCRdb table, and some are missing; sequencing was by immunoSEQ multiplex PCR. The data show some 160,000 clones, about 78% seen once. The material sequenced was PBMCs. The receptor set was obtained from a male donor in good health and CMV-seronegative.

V usage is TRBV5-4 and J usage is TRBJ2-7; TRBD1 is a possible D gene (6 bases). V lost 4 bases, J lost 6 bases, and 14 bases lay in between. Germline assignment: CDR1 SGHNT and CDR2 YYREEE (reference sequence). The CDR3 totals 13 residues. The CDR3 loop is CASSTGTLSEQYF. In nucleotides, the CDR3 is TGTGCCAGCAGCACCGGGACACTCTCCGAGCAGTACTTC.

This chain joins TRBV30 and TRBJ2-7, with D hard to call. Germline V CDR1 and CDR2: GTSNPN, SVGIG (reference sequence). This CDR3 contains 13 residues. Trimming pared 4 bases from V and 4 bases from J, leaving 14 bases between. This chain's CDR3 is CAWTSALGYEQYF. In nucleotides, the CDR3 is TGTGCCTGGACATCAGCGTTAGGATACGAGCAGTACTTC.

The chain employs TRBV29-1 and TRBJ1-1; 7 nucleotides agree with TRBD1. Trimming at V came to 6 bases and at J to 1 base, leaving 5 bases not matched to a gene. CDR1 is SQVTM and CDR2 is ANQGSEA in the germline V gene. This CDR3 region has 13 residues. The CDR3 coding sequence is TGCAGCGTCCAGACAGGGAGGAACACTGAAGCTTTCTTT. This sequence encodes CSVQTGRNTEAFF.

V usage is TRBV28 and J usage is TRBJ2-7, with no clear D. The length of the CDR3 is 16 residues. Trimming stripped 4 bases from V and 0 bases from J, with 16 bases between. Looked up from germline, CDR1 is MDHEN and CDR2 is SYDVKM. The CDR3: CASSYGSLSSSYEQYF. The CDR3 bases are TGTGCCAGCAGTTATGGTTCCCTAAGTAGCTCCTACGAGCAGTACTTC.

V gene TRBV7-9 combines with J gene TRBJ1-1; a weak D match, TRBD1 (5 bases). Germline lookup yields CDR1 SEHNR and CDR2 FQNEAQ (reference sequence). The CDR3 is 12 amino acids. The V end lost 6 bases, the J end lost 1 base, and 6 bases lay between the germline ends. The DNA for the CDR3 is TGTGCCAGCAGGGGGCGGAACACTGAAGCTTTCTTT. Translation gives CASRGRNTEAFF.

A few counts support this clone. This chain connects TRBV11-3 to TRBJ2-1; 11 bases fit TRBD1. The V gene's germline CDR1 is SGHNT and CDR2 YENEEA. Trimming took 0 bases from V and 1 from J; bases not matched to a gene: 2. The CDR3 sequence is 17 residues long. Written as DNA, the CDR3 is TGTGCCAGCAGCTTAGAAGGGACAGGGGGGTCCTACAATGAGCAGTTCTTC. Amino acid sequence: CASSLEGTGGSYNEQFF.

The CDR3 nucleotides read TGTGCCAGCAGCTTAGGACTGGTCGGGAGGTCCTACGAGCAGTACTTC. As protein: CASSLGLVGRSYEQYF. The chain joins TRBV11-2 to TRBJ2-7; 7 bases line up with TRBD2. CDR1 is SGHAT and CDR2 is FQNNGV in the germline V gene. The CDR3 has 16 residues. Trimming removed 1 base from V and 1 base from J; junction bases left unmatched: 7.

The chain combines TRBV27 with TRBJ2-7; unclear D gene. CDR1 and CDR2 from the germline V gene are MNHEY and SMNVEV (reference sequence). This CDR3 is built from 15 residues. Trimming took 0 bases from V and 2 from J, leaving 11 bases between them. CDR3 residues: CASSLSRRFPYEQYF. CDR3 DNA sequence: TGTGCCAGCAGTTTATCAAGGCGGTTTCCCTACGAGCAGTACTTC.

The chain has TRBV28 and TRBJ2-7, with 7 bases matching TRBD1. CDR3 length: 12 amino acids. V was clipped by 6 bases and J by 3 bases; unmatched bases: 2. Per germline, CDR1 MDHEN and CDR2 SYDVKM. CDR3 in DNA: TGTGCCAGCAGCCGACAGGGCTACGAGCAGTACTTC. Amino acids: CASSRQGYEQYF.

J is TRBJ1-1 and V is TRBV6-5; the match to TRBD1 covers 7 bases. Germline values: CDR1 MNHEY, CDR2 SVGAGI. The CDR3 has 14 residues. V lost 5 bases, J lost 4 bases, and 7 bases stayed unmatched. DNA of the CDR3: TGTGCCAGCAGTGAACAGGGGACGGGCACTGAAGCTTTCTTT. Translating it yields CASSEQGTGTEAFF.

The J gene is TRBJ2-7, the V gene TRBV9; 8 bases are a match to TRBD2. Per the germline V gene, CDR1 is SGDLS and CDR2 is YYNGEE. J was trimmed by 6 bases and V by 0 bases; bases with no gene match: 2. The CDR3 consists of 13 residues. CDR3 bases: TGTGCCAGCAGCGTAGCGGGAGGGCCCGAGCAGTACTTC. Protein sequence: CASSVAGGPEQYF.

V and J are TRBV6-5 and TRBJ1-3, with 11 bases lining up with TRBD1. The CDR3 is 14 residues long. CDR1 and CDR2 from the germline V gene are MNHEY and SVGAGI. Trimming took 6 bases from V and 2 from J; bases not matched to a gene: 0. The CDR3 loop is CASRGQGAGNTIYF. The CDR3 nucleotides are TGTGCCAGCAGGGGACAGGGGGCTGGAAACACCATATATTTT.

The chain couples TRBV7-2 to TRBJ1-5; D unresolved. Germline V gene lookup returns CDR1 SGHTA and CDR2 FQGNSA. CDR3 length equals 13 residues. V gave up 1 base and J gave up 9 bases, with 10 bases separating them. CDR3: CASSLETARPQHF. The CDR3 DNA is TGTGCCAGCAGCTTAGAGACGGCTAGGCCCCAGCATTTT.